The 14 T cell receptor beta chains listed next were all sequenced from one sample in a study of blood T cells in healthy people across ages. Sample-barcoded 5' priming and a J-beta primer mix drove a second PCR of about 6 to 12 cycles. TCRdb re-called the 5' RACE reads with MiXCR, one entry per CDR3 protein. The sample holds about 780,000 distinct CDR3 sequences, roughly 46% seen once. The specimen was blood. Receptors were obtained from an elderly man in good health.

V and J are TRBV29-1 and TRBJ2-7, with D possibly being TRBD2 (6 bases). Trimming pared 2 bases from V and 2 bases from J, leaving 13 bases between. The CDR3 is 14 amino acids. The V gene's germline CDR1 is SQVTM and CDR2 ANQGSEA. DNA of the CDR3: TGCAGCGTTGAACCCGCAGGCGGGACCTACGAGCAGTACTTC. Translating gives CSVEPAGGTYEQYF.

This clonotype was seen a few times. The CDR3 spells CAISAGEFHSYNEQFF. CDR3 nucleotide sequence: TGTGCCATCAGTGCTGGAGAATTCCACTCCTACAATGAGCAGTTCTTC. The chain is built from TRBV10-3 and TRBJ2-1; D remains unclear. V dropped 4 bases and J dropped 0 bases, with 13 bases sitting between them. The CDR3 extends over 16 amino acids. The germline V gene encodes CDR1 ENHRY and CDR2 SYGVKD.

To note about this clonotype: A much larger clone lies a single base off, so this may be a read error. The chain couples TRBV9 to TRBJ2-7, with D unclear. This CDR3 has 13 residues. Germline V gene lookup returns CDR1 SGDLS and CDR2 YYNGEE. The CDR3 here is CACSAHGSYEQYF. CDR3 nucleotides: TGTGCCTGCAGCGCCCACGGCTCCTACGAGCAGTACTTC.

This clonotype showed up many times. V is TRBV20-1 and J is TRBJ2-3; TRBD2 matches at 9 bases. The CDR3 runs to 14 residues. Germline V gene lookup returns CDR1 DFQATT and CDR2 SNEGSKA (reference sequence). The V gene end was trimmed by 2 bases and the J gene end by 4 bases; junction bases not matched to a gene: 4. CDR3 nucleotide sequence: TGCAGTGCTAGACTAGCGGGAAGTTCAGATACGCAGTATTTT. Protein: CSARLAGSSDTQYF.

The chain recombines TRBV20-1 with TRBJ2-3, with D unclear. This CDR3 has 14 residues. The ends were cut back, 4 bases at V and 3 bases at J, with 14 bases in the middle. Germline V CDR1 and CDR2: DFQATT, SNEGSKA (reference sequence). CDR3 loop: CSATSNRETDTQYF. CDR3 bases: TGCAGTGCTACATCGAATCGCGAGACAGATACGCAGTATTTT.

This chain joins TRBV11-2 and TRBJ2-5; tentative D call: TRBD1 (5 bases). The better agreement between TRBJ2-7 and the DNA end casts doubt on the J call. The CDR3 is 16 amino acids. Germline lookup yields CDR1 SGHAT and CDR2 FQNNGV. CDR3 nucleotides: TGTGCCAGCAGCTCATACACGGGCAGGGCGATCTACGAGCAGTACTTC. This sequence encodes CASSSYTGRAIYEQYF.

The chain links TRBV6-2 or TRBV6-3 to TRBJ2-5; weak D call: TRBD2 (5 bases). Germline V gene data show CDR1 as MNHEY and CDR2 as SVGEGT. V dropped 6 bases and J dropped 13 bases, with 21 bases sitting between them. The CDR3 is 13 amino acids. Here the CDR3 DNA reads TGTGCCAGCAGCCTACTTGACGGAGAGGCGGGGTACTTC. Translation: CASSLLDGEAGYF.

This clonotype appeared a few times. The rearrangement uses TRBV12-3 or TRBV12-4 and TRBJ2-3; D is possibly TRBD1 (9 bases). The CDR3 sequence is 15 residues long. The V end lost 6 bases, the J end lost 3 bases, and 16 bases lay between the germline ends. CDR3 DNA sequence: TGTGCCAGCAGACTAGCGGACAGGGGTACAGATACGCAGTATTTT. Translating gives CASRLADRGTDTQYF.

This clonotype was seen once. This chain links TRBV28 with TRBJ1-4; unclear D gene. Between the trimmed V and J ends, which lost 4 bases and 5 bases, there was a span of 5 bases. CDR1 is MDHEN, CDR2 SYDVKM, per germline. This CDR3 is 12 amino acids long. The CDR3 reads CASSSLNEKLFF. CDR3 bases: TGTGCCAGCAGTTCTCTCAATGAAAAACTGTTTTTT.

The chain has TRBV28 and TRBJ1-5; D remains ambiguous. Germline CDR1 MDHEN, CDR2 SYDVKM. The CDR3 extends over 13 amino acids. The V end was cut by 6 bases, the J end by 5 bases, with 11 bases between. In nucleotides, the CDR3 is TGTGCCAGCAGCGACTCAGGAGATCAGCCCCAGCATTTT. Translated: CASSDSGDQPQHF.

V gene TRBV29-1 combines with J gene TRBJ1-2; a weak D match, TRBD1 (5 bases). V lost 0 bases to trimming and J lost 2 bases, with 13 bases between them. Germline V gene lookup returns CDR1 SQVTM and CDR2 ANQGSEA. This CDR3 region has 15 residues. CDR3: CSVEDSEGSNYGYTF. The CDR3 bases are TGCAGCGTTGAAGATTCGGAGGGGTCCAACTATGGCTACACCTTC.

The chain links TRBV29-1 to TRBJ2-3; no reliable D call. Germline loops: CDR1 SQVTM, CDR2 ANQGSEA. The V end lost 2 bases, the J end lost 4 bases, and 4 bases lay between the germline ends. The CDR3 loop spans 11 amino acids. This CDR3 is CSVESPDTQYF. The CDR3 coding sequence is TGCAGCGTTGAATCCCCAGATACGCAGTATTTT.

The V gene is TRBV20-1, the J gene TRBJ2-5, with D perhaps matching TRBD1 (6 bases). CDR3 length: 13 amino acids. The germline CDR1 and CDR2 sequences are DFQATT and SNEGSKA (reference sequence). Deletions cut 6 bases from V and 5 bases from J, with 16 bases between. The CDR3 bases are TGCAGTGCCCCGGACCAGGGGCTGGAGACCCAGTACTTC. Its translation is CSAPDQGLETQYF.

This clonotype was counted many times. V is TRBV20-1 and J is TRBJ2-3; perhaps TRBD1 as D (5 bases). This CDR3 has 14 residues. Germline values: CDR1 DFQATT, CDR2 SNEGSKA (reference sequence). Trimming stripped 4 bases from V and 3 bases from J, with 14 bases between. Written as DNA, the CDR3 is TGCAGTGCTATCATGCAGGGATGGACAGATACGCAGTATTTT. This translates into CSAIMQGWTDTQYF.